This TCR beta chain came from a study of CD8 T cells in ankylosing spondylitis. Findings of the study overall: As for the disease-linked clones, they showed a CD8+ phenotype and occurred at relatively low frequencies in peripheral blood. Disease-linked clones reportedly concentrated significantly in matched ankylosing spondylitis synovial fluid. Reactive arthritis synovial fluid and blood previously showed some of these motif variants. Typical of ankylosing spondylitis blood, it appeared, was a TCR beta motif of 7 or 8 highly homologous variants.

Quantitative 5'-RACE with molecular barcodes produced the TCR beta libraries. TCRdb reprocessed the 5' RACE reads via MiXCR and lists one record per CDR3 protein. In the table there are some 840,000 distinct CDR3 sequences, 12% of which are singletons. The sample holds many counts of this clonotype. Antigen specificity is unknown. Trimming left V 3 bases short and J 7 bases short, with 12 bases between. This CDR3 is 14 amino acids long. The origin of this receptor is a male donor with ankylosing spondylitis. What was sequenced was blood, either unsorted or a sorted T cell fraction (not recorded which). V gene TRBV12-3 or TRBV12-4 combines with J gene TRBJ2-2; D remains unclear. The CDR3 nucleotides are TGTGCCAGCAGTTTGAGGACCCAAAGCGGGGAGCTGTTTTTT. It codes for CASSLRTQSGELFF.